The present T cell receptor beta chain was sequenced within a study of blood T cell repertoires in COVID-19 (dated by TCRdb to the early 2020s). With regard to the full study: Collaborator samples came from the United States, Italy and Spain and covered acute and convalescent phases of COVID-19. Subjects who had been exposed to COVID-19, were actively infected with it, or had recovered from it provided the deeply sampled blood TCRbeta repertoires that made up the dataset. The sample metadata nearly always contained a de-identified subject ID, COVID-19 status, age in years and sex. The samples were drawn from the first 160 participants of the ongoing ImmuneRACE study and from some 1,300 subjects provided by 6 global collaborators. The repertoires were released in a freely available public database meant as a resource for research on the immune response to SARS-CoV-2. The material from the prospective study consisted of cDNA or gDNA derived from T cells, B-cell-depleted T cells, or PBMCs. Where HLA class I and class II types were available, the types were taken from metadata supplied by the sample provider, not from assay-based typing.

TCRbeta CDR3 regions were amplified from genomic DNA by means of the immunoSEQ Assay, a bias-controlled multiplex PCR. Per the source publication's procedure: The number of nucleated cells in each sample was estimated by amplification of reference gene primers within the assay. To quantify the absolute abundance of each unique TCRbeta CDR3 rearrangement, sequence reads were collapsed and filtered. For each sample, productive Simpson clonality was calculated by taking the square root of Simpson's diversity index across productive rearrangements. This is the immuneACCESS table as TCRdb keeps it, with only in-frame sequences that have V and J called. A part of the clones is gone; compared with another copy, unresolved V genes explain less than half, and the rest is unexplained. V and J calls and clone size are given by that table; D and trimming were obtained from the DNA. Across this sample there are about 44,000 clones, with around 84% seen only once. Together, the top ten hold 35% to 50% of the sample.

On this clone: Its target antigen remains unknown. Base qualities are not at hand, and no much larger clone is one base apart.

Each collaborating institution followed its own protocols to collect whole blood in K2EDTA tubes. Collaborator samples were shipped for TCRbeta analysis as frozen whole blood, isolated PBMCs, or DNA extracted from either sample type. V loses 0 bases at its end and J loses 5 bases; junction bases beyond the gene matches: 13. Sequences SEHNR (CDR1) and FQNEAQ (CDR2) are obtained from the germline V gene (reference sequence). Inclusive of the bounding cysteine and phenylalanine, the CDR3 is 18 residues long. Only the CDR3 part of the read is kept: 54 bases, read in frame from the first base. Overall study outcomes, separate from this receptor: The amount of clinical and demographic metadata varied by source and participant and was provided uncurated.

This chain joins TRBV7-9 to TRBJ2-5; TRBD2 fits 9 bases in the junction. The sequence was collected from a human donor in a cohort sampled during active COVID-19. Material for sequencing was peripheral blood. The DNA is TGTGCCAGCAGCTTAGCGCTAGGGCGGGGGGGCCGGTCGGAGACCCAGTACTTC. This sequence encodes CASSLALGRGGRSETQYF.